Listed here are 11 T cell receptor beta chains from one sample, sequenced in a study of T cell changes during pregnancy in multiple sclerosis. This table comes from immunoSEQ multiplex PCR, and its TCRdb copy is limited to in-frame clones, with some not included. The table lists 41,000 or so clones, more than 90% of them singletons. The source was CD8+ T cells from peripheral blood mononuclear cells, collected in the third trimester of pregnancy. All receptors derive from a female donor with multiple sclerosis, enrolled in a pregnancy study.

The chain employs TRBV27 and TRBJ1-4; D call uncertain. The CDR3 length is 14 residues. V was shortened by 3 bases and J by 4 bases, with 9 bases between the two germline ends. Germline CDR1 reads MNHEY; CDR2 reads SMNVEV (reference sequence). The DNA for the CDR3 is TGTGCCAGCAGTTTCTCCGAGAGTAATGAAAAACTGTTTTTT. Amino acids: CASSFSESNEKLFF.

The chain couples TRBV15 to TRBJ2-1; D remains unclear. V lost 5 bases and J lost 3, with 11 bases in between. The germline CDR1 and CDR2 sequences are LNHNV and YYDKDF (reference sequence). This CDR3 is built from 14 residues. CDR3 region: CATSEQSDYNEQFF. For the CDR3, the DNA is TGTGCCACCAGCGAACAGTCCGACTACAATGAGCAGTTCTTC.

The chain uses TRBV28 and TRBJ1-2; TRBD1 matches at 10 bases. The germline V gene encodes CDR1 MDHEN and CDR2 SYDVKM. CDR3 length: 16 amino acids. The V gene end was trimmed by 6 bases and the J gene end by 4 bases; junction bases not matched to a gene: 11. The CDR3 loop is CASRPSGTGVAYGYTF. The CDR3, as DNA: TGTGCCAGCAGACCCTCCGGGACAGGGGTTGCCTATGGCTACACCTTC.

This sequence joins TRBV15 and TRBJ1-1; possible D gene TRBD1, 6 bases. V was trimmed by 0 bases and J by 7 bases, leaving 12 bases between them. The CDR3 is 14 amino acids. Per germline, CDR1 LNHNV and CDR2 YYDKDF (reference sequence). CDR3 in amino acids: CATSRDEGGFEAFF. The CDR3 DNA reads TGTGCCACCAGCAGAGATGAAGGGGGATTTGAAGCTTTCTTT.

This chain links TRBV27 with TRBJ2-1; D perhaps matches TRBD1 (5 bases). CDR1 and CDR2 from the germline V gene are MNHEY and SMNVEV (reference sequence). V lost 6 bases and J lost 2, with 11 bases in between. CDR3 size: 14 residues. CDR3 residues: CASSQGDPYNEQFF. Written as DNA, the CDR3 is TGTGCCAGCAGCCAGGGTGACCCCTACAATGAGCAGTTCTTC.

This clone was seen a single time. The CDR3 protein is CASREGLALDEQYF. Here the CDR3 DNA reads TGTGCCAGCAGGGAGGGACTAGCTCTCGACGAGCAGTACTTC. This chain uses TRBV2 with TRBJ2-7, with TRBD2 identical over 9 bases. The CDR3 length is 14 residues. Germline values: CDR1 SNHLY, CDR2 FYNNEI. Germline trimming cut 6 bases from V and 5 bases from J; bases unmatched to any gene: 8.

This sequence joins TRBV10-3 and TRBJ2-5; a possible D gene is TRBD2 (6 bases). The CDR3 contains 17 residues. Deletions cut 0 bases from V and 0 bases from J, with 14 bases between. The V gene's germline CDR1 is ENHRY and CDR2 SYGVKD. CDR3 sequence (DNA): TGTGCCATCAGTGAGTCGACCCCGGGACTCTACCAAGAGACCCAGTACTTC. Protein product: CAISESTPGLYQETQYF.

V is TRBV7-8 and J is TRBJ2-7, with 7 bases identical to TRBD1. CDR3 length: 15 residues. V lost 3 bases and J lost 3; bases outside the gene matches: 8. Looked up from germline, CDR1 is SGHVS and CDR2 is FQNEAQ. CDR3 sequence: CASSFDRDTYYEQYF. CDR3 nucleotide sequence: TGTGCCAGCAGCTTTGACAGGGATACCTACTACGAGCAGTACTTC.

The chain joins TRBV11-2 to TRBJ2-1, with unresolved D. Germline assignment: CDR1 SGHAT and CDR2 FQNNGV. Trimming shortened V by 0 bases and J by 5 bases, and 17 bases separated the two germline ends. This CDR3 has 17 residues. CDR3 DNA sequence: TGTGCCAGCAGCTTAGATATGACTCTTGAGTGGGACAATGAGCAGTTCTTC. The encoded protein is CASSLDMTLEWDNEQFF.

The chain's CDR3 is CASSPGGLSYEQYF. The CDR3 DNA reads TGTGCCAGCAGCCCAGGGGGCCTGTCCTACGAGCAGTACTTC. This chain links TRBV9 with TRBJ2-7; 8 bases align to TRBD1. V gave up 4 bases and J gave up 1 base; unmatched junction bases: 4. Germline V gene lookup returns CDR1 SGDLS and CDR2 YYNGEE. This CDR3 contains 14 residues. Full variable domain (rest looked up from reference TRBV9 and TRBJ2-7): DSGVTQTPKHLITATGQRVTLRCSPRSGDLSVYWYQQSLDQGLQFLIQYYNGEERAKGNILERFSAQQFPDLHSELNLSSLELGDSALYFCASSPGGLSYEQYFGPGTRLTVT.

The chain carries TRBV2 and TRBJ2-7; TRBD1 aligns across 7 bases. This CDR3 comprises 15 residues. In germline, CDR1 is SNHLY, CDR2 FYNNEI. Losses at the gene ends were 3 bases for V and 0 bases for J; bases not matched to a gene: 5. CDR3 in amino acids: CASSDGTAYSYEQYF. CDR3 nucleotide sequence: TGTGCCAGCAGTGACGGGACAGCGTACTCCTACGAGCAGTACTTC.